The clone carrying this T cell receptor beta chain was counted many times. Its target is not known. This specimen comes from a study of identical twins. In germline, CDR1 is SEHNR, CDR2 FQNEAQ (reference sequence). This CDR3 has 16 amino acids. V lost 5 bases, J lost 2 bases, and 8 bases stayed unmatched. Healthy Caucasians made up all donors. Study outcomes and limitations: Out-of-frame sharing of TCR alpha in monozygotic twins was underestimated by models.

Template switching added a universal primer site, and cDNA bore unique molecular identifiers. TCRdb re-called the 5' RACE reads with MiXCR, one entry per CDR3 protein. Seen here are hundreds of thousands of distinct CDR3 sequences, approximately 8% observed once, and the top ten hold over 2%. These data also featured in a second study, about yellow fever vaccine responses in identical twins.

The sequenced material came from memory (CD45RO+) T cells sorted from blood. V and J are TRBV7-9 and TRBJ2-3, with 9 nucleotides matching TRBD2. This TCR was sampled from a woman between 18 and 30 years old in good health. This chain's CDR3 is CASSRAAGGYTDTQYF. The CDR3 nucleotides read TGTGCCAGCAGCCGAGCGGCGGGGGGGTACACAGATACGCAGTATTTT.